This T cell receptor beta chain came from a study of T cell changes during pregnancy in multiple sclerosis. The assay was immunoSEQ multiplex PCR, and TCRdb's table has in-frame clones only and misses some. The sample yields approximately 85,000 clones, about 89% seen once. Trimming took off 2 bases at V and 0 bases at J, with 7 bases between the two ends. CDR3 size: 15 residues. Germline V gene lookup returns CDR1 ENHRY and CDR2 SYGVKD. The sequences come from peripheral blood, collected in the first trimester of pregnancy. The chain is built from TRBV10-3 and TRBJ2-2; TRBD2 might be the D (6 bases). This receptor was taken from a female donor with multiple sclerosis, enrolled in a pregnancy study. This CDR3 reads CAISERGTNTGELFF. The CDR3, as DNA: TGTGCCATCAGTGAGCGGGGGACGAACACCGGGGAGCTGTTTTTT.